This TCR beta chain emerged from a study of blood T cell repertoires in COVID-19. Across the whole study: Collection of acute and convalescent COVID-19 samples took place in the United States, Italy and Spain. The analysed material was cDNA or gDNA that came from T cells, B-cell-depleted T cells, or PBMCs.

Under the authors' procedure: Nucleated cell counts were estimated from reference gene primer amplification. Using immunoSEQ multiplex PCR, the repertoire was profiled, and TCRdb retains in-frame clones only, with some absent. For V, J and clone size, that table is used; D and trimming come from the DNA. The sample includes under 350,000 clones, almost 85% of them seen just once. The V gene's germline CDR1 is LNHDA and CDR2 SQIVND (reference sequence). The CDR3 consists of 13 residues. Trimming removed 3 bases from V and 7 bases from J, with 10 bases in between. V is TRBV19 and J is TRBJ1-5; D is unclear. The sequencing sample was made of peripheral blood. This TCR derives from a human donor in a cohort sampled during active COVID-19. CDR3 DNA: TGTGCCAGTAGTATCGGGGTTGAGCAGCCCCAGCATTTT. Translation: CASSIGVEQPQHF.